This TCR beta chain comes out of a study of siplizumab effects on memory and regulatory T cells. Study-wide points: Memory cells seemed less diverse than naive T cells, which seemed major alloresponse contributors.

Comment on this clone: Its target is unknown.

The V end was cut by 7 bases, the J end by 2 bases, with 17 bases between. This CDR3 spans 15 amino acids. Per germline, CDR1 SGHTA and CDR2 FQGNSA. The data were produced by immunoSEQ multiplex PCR, yet TCRdb's version contains in-frame clones alone and is incomplete. The sample lists roughly 92,000 clones; over 85% were seen once. This TCR derives from a human donor in good health. Sequenced input: non-Treg CD4+ T cells sorted from blood. The genes are TRBV7-2 and TRBJ1-1; no firm D call. The CDR3 sequence is CASTLTDLRNTEAFF. Here the CDR3 DNA reads TGTGCCAGCACGCTGACCGATTTGCGAAACACTGAAGCTTTCTTT.